This TCR beta chain was recovered during a study of blood T cell repertoires in COVID-19. Study at large: Sample material is recorded as cDNA or gDNA derived from T cells, B-cell-depleted T cells, or PBMCs.

TCRdb's copy holds only in-frame clones and misses some; the assay was immunoSEQ multiplex PCR. Of 200,000 to 300,000 clones detected, over 75% appear once; the ten largest clones hold over 8.5%. V shed 1 base and J shed 0 bases, with 13 bases lying between them. The germline V gene encodes CDR1 MNHEY and CDR2 SMNVEV (reference sequence). This CDR3 spans 17 amino acids. This TCR was sampled from a human donor in a cohort sampled during active COVID-19. The chain couples TRBV27 to TRBJ2-1; D gene uncertain. The sequenced sample consisted of peripheral blood. The CDR3 DNA reads TGTGCCAGCAGTTTATTGAGGAACCCGAGCTCCTACAATGAGCAGTTCTTC. Its protein is CASSLLRNPSSYNEQFF.